This T cell receptor (beta chain) was identified during a study of regulatory T cells in long-lasting Graves disease. Arm-PCR with iRepertoire HTBI primers amplified the CDR3 regions for these TCR beta libraries. TCRdb re-called the multiplex PCR reads through MiXCR, storing one row per CDR3 protein. The table has 550,000 to 600,000 distinct CDR3 sequences, about 15% seen once. The CDR3 is made up of 15 amino acids. Trimming pared 0 bases from V and 0 bases from J, leaving 12 bases between. Per germline, CDR1 DFQATT and CDR2 SNEGSKA (reference sequence). Stated time point: newly diagnosed GD, antithyroid drugs for less than 3 months. The TCR library was prepared using RNA isolated from PBMCs. The sample was also reused in another study, on T cells in Graves' hyperthyroidism and ophthalmopathy.

The specimen comprised peripheral blood mononuclear cells (PBMCs), sampled at new diagnosis, from a patient treated with antithyroid drugs. The clonotype comes from a man younger than 35 with Graves disease. The V and J genes are TRBV20-1 and TRBJ2-7; either TRBD1 or TRBD2 may supply D (5 bases each). The DNA of the CDR3 is TGCAGTGCTAGAGATTCGGGGACCCCCTCCTACGAGCAGTACTTC. It is translated as CSARDSGTPSYEQYF.